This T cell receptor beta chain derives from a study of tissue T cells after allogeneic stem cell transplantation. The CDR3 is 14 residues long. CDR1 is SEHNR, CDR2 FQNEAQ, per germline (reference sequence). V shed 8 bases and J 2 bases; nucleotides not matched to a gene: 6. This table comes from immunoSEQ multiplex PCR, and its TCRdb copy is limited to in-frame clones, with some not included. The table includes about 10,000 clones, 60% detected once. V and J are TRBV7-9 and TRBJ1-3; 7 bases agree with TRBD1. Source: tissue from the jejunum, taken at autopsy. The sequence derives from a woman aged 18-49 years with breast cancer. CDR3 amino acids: CASSPGGAGNTIYF. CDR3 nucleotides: TGTGCCAGCTCTCCAGGGGGGGCTGGAAACACCATATATTTT.